This T cell receptor (beta chain) was identified in a study of CD8 T cells in ankylosing spondylitis. Findings and caveats of the study: Clones linked to disease were reported to show significant enrichment in matched ankylosing spondylitis synovial fluid. Under 10 highly homologous variants formed a TCR beta motif that appeared characteristic of ankylosing spondylitis blood. CD8+ disease-linked clones were present at relatively low frequencies in blood.

The CDR3 length is 16 residues. J lost 1 base, V lost 8 bases, and 14 bases had no gene match. Germline V lookup: CDR1 MNHEY, CDR2 SMNVEV (reference sequence). It was by quantitative 5'-RACE with molecular barcodes that TCR beta libraries were made. TCRdb analysed the 5' RACE reads with MiXCR anew, one entry per CDR3 protein. The sample holds about 190,000 distinct CDR3 sequences, approximately 13% seen once. This clonotype appeared a few times. Its specificity is unknown. The receptor's source is a female donor with ankylosing spondylitis or in good health (not recorded which). The rearrangement joins TRBV27 to TRBJ2-7, with TRBD2 identical over 7 bases. The sequenced sample consisted of blood, either unsorted or a sorted T cell fraction (not recorded which). The CDR3 here is CASRGEGGGLSYEQYF. As DNA, the CDR3 is TGTGCCAGCCGCGGGGAGGGCGGCGGTCTTTCCTACGAGCAGTACTTC.